This T cell receptor beta chain was observed in a study of T cells and Merkel cell carcinoma outcomes. Method: immunoSEQ multiplex PCR; TCRdb's copy keeps in-frame clones and lacks some. The sample contains about 1,900 clones, 92% of which appear only once. This receptor was taken from a human donor with Merkel cell carcinoma. Input material: tumor tissue from Merkel cell carcinoma.

The CDR3 region is CAISTPGQGNTEAFF. Here the CDR3 DNA reads TGTGCCATCAGCACACCGGGACAGGGTAACACTGAAGCTTTCTTT. The chain is built from TRBV10-3 and TRBJ1-1; 9 positions match TRBD1. Germline CDR1 reads ENHRY; CDR2 reads SYGVKD. The CDR3 has 15 residues. Unmatched junction bases numbered 7, after V lost 6 bases and J lost 2 bases.